The rows below give T cell receptor beta chains drawn from one sample of a study of blood T cell repertoires in COVID-19. Clones were read by immunoSEQ multiplex PCR, and TCRdb kept only the in-frame ones, dropping some. The sample records hundreds of thousands of clones, about 88% being singletons. Sequenced material: peripheral blood. These receptors originate from a man aged 35 to 55 with acute or convalescent COVID-19. CDR3s include the opening cysteine and the closing phenylalanine or tryptophan. The D gene is left open where the match is weak. Some rows mark clone size as missing; the rest say once, few, many or name a class of expanded clone.

D gene,V gene,clone size,J gene,CDR3 DNA,CDR3 protein
TRBD1,TRBV5-1,NA,TRBJ1-1,TGCGCCAGCAGCTTGACAGGGGACAACACTGAAGCTTTCTTT,CASSLTGDNTEAFF
TRBD2,TRBV27,NA,TRBJ2-7,TGTGCCAGCAGTTCGGCTAGCGGGAGGGCCAGGTTCTTGTACGAGCAGTACTTC,CASSSASGRARFLYEQYF
NA,TRBV3-1/TRBV3-2,NA,TRBJ2-5,TGTGCCAGCAGCCCCACAGGCCAAGAGACCCAGTACTTC,CASSPTGQETQYF
TRBD1,TRBV6-1,NA,TRBJ2-7,TGTGCCAGCAGTGAAATACCCGGGACAGGTCCCTACGAGCAGTACTTC,CASSEIPGTGPYEQYF
NA,TRBV27,NA,TRBJ2-7,TGTGCCAGCAGTCCTGAAGGGACTCTCTACGAGCAGTACTTC,CASSPEGTLYEQYF
NA,TRBV7-9,NA,TRBJ2-7,TGTGCCAGCAGCTTTGCGAACTCCTACGAGCAGTACTTC,CASSFANSYEQYF
NA,TRBV7-2,NA,TRBJ1-6,TGTGCCAGCAGCTTGTCGACAGGACTTGGCTCACCCCTCCACTTT,CASSLSTGLGSPLHF
TRBD2,TRBV24-1,NA,TRBJ2-1,TGTGCCACCAGTGACGCCCCGAGCGGGGGCAATGAGCAGTTCTTC,CATSDAPSGGNEQFF
TRBD1,TRBV6-6,NA,TRBJ1-1,TGTGCCAGCAGTTACCCCCTACAGGGGGACACTGAAGCTTTCTTT,CASSYPLQGDTEAFF
TRBD2,TRBV19,NA,TRBJ2-1,TGTGCCAGTACCACCCGGACTAGCGGGAGGGGGTACAATGAGCAGTTCTTC,CASTTRTSGRGYNEQFF
NA,TRBV27,few,TRBJ2-6,TGTGCCAGCAGTTTAACAGGGGGGGCTGGGGCCAACGTCCTGACTTTC,CASSLTGGAGANVLTF
NA,TRBV6-4,NA,TRBJ2-3,TGTGCCAGCAGTGACTCTTCGGGGGTCGGCACAGATACGCAGTATTTT,CASSDSSGVGTDTQYF
NA,TRBV7-6,NA,TRBJ2-3,TGTGCCAGCAGCTCAAGGACAGTAGATGGTACGCAGTATTTT,CASSSRTVDGTQYF
TRBD1,TRBV7-2,NA,TRBJ1-4,TGTGCCAGCAGCTACAGGGGGCGCGTAACTAATGAAAAACTGTTTTTT,CASSYRGRVTNEKLFF
NA,TRBV4-3,once,TRBJ2-3,TGCGCCAGCAGTTCCGGAGGGCTTAGAGATACGCAGTATTTT,CASSSGGLRDTQYF
TRBD1,TRBV5-1,once,TRBJ1-4,TGCGCCAGCAGCTTGGCCCAGGGGGGAGGTGAAAAACTGTTTTTT,CASSLAQGGGEKLFF
TRBD1,TRBV18,NA,TRBJ2-7,TGTGCCAGCTCACCACTTGGGACAGGGAACTCCTACGAGCAGTACTTC,CASSPLGTGNSYEQYF
NA,TRBV7-2,NA,TRBJ2-3,TGTGCCAGCAGACAGATGGGGGCAACAGATACGCAGTATTTT,CASRQMGATDTQYF
TRBD2,TRBV27,NA,TRBJ2-1,TGTGCCACCTTCGGACTAGCGGGAGCATTTGGGTATGAGCAGTTCTTC,CATFGLAGAFGYEQFF
TRBD1,TRBV5-8,NA,TRBJ1-2,TGTGCCAGCAGCCTGGACAGGGGCTATGGCTACACCTTC,CASSLDRGYGYTF
TRBD2,TRBV7-3,once,TRBJ2-7,TGTGCCAGCAGCTTACTAGCGGGAGGCTCCTACGAGCAGTACTTC,CASSLLAGGSYEQYF
TRBD2,TRBV7-8,NA,TRBJ2-7,TGTGCCAGCAGCCTAAGGACTAGCGGGAGATTCAACGAGCAGTACTTC,CASSLRTSGRFNEQYF
TRBD2,TRBV28,NA,TRBJ2-7,TGTGCCAGCAGTTTATACGCACCCCCGGGACTAGCGGAGTCCTACGAGCAGTACTTC,CASSLYAPPGLAESYEQYF
NA,TRBV24-1,NA,TRBJ2-5,TGTGCCACCAGTGATCCAGTCGAGACCCAGTACTTC,CATSDPVETQYF
TRBD2,TRBV7-9,NA,TRBJ2-7,TGTGCCAGCAGCTTGACTAGCGGGAGGGCCCACGAGCAGTACTTC,CASSLTSGRAHEQYF
NA,TRBV29-1,NA,TRBJ2-1,TGCAGCGTTGCGGAGGCCTACTACAATGAGCAGTTCTTC,CSVAEAYYNEQFF
TRBD2,TRBV18,NA,TRBJ2-6,TGTGCCAGCTCACCACCCACTAGCGGGACCGGGGCTGGGGCCAACGTCCTGACTTTC,CASSPPTSGTGAGANVLTF
NA,TRBV7-2,NA,TRBJ1-1,TGTGCCAGCAGCTTCCAGGCGACAGGGAACACTGAAGCTTTCTTT,CASSFQATGNTEAFF
NA,TRBV10-2,NA,TRBJ2-1,TGCGCCAGTTGGAGGGAGAATGAGCAGTTCTTC,CASWRENEQFF
NA,TRBV6-2/TRBV6-3,NA,TRBJ2-7,TGTGCCAGCAGTTACCCTGCTATAGACGAGCAGTACTTC,CASSYPAIDEQYF
NA,TRBV7-7,NA,TRBJ2-3,TGTGCCAGCAGCCCTTTGGGGGGGCCAGGAGATACGCAGTATTTT,CASSPLGGPGDTQYF
NA,TRBV30,once,TRBJ1-1,TGTGCCTGGAGTTTAGCGGGGGGGACTGAAGCTTTCTTT,CAWSLAGGTEAFF
NA,TRBV18,once,TRBJ2-6,TGTGCCAGCTCACCAGACAGCTCTGGGGCCAACGTCCTGACTTTC,CASSPDSSGANVLTF
TRBD1,TRBV23-1,few,TRBJ2-2,TGCGCCAGCAGCGGACAGGTCCTGAACACCGGGGAGCTGTTTTTT,CASSGQVLNTGELFF
TRBD2,TRBV9,once,TRBJ2-7,TGTGCCAGCAGCGTAGGAGGGACTAGCGGCTACGAGCAGTACTTC,CASSVGGTSGYEQYF
TRBD2,TRBV4-1,NA,TRBJ2-1,TGCGCCAGCAGCCTAAGATCTACGGGAGGGCAAGATGAGCAGTTCTTC,CASSLRSTGGQDEQFF
NA,TRBV6-6,once,TRBJ2-1,TGTGCCAGCAGTTTGGGGACTGCCCCGGCCAATGAGCAGTTCTTC,CASSLGTAPANEQFF
NA,TRBV2,NA,TRBJ1-1,TGTGCCAGCAGTGAAAGGGGGATATCGAACACTGAAGCTTTCTTT,CASSERGISNTEAFF
TRBD2,TRBV6-5,NA,TRBJ2-3,TGTGCCAGCGGACTAGCGGGGGATAGGAATACGCAGTATTTT,CASGLAGDRNTQYF
TRBD1,TRBV2,NA,TRBJ1-5,TGTGCCAGCAGTGAGACAGGGGACAGCAATCAGCCCCAGCATTTT,CASSETGDSNQPQHF
TRBD1,TRBV5-1,NA,TRBJ2-1,TGCGCCAGCAGCTTGGAGGGGCCGGGACAGGGCCCCTACAATGAGCAGTTCTTC,CASSLEGPGQGPYNEQFF
NA,TRBV18,once,TRBJ1-5,TGTGCCAGCTCTCTAAGGGGCCCCTATAGCAATCAGCCCCAGCATTTT,CASSLRGPYSNQPQHF
NA,TRBV11-2,NA,TRBJ2-3,TGTGCCAGCAGCTTAGGCGAGATAGCTGCCACAGATACGCAGTATTTT,CASSLGEIAATDTQYF
NA,TRBV7-2,NA,TRBJ2-1,TGTGCCAGCAGCGCCGGGGGGCCTGAGCAGTTCTTC,CASSAGGPEQFF
NA,TRBV10-3,NA,TRBJ1-1,TGTGCCATCAGTGAGATACAACCGAACACTGAAGCTTTCTTT,CAISEIQPNTEAFF
NA,TRBV5-8,NA,TRBJ1-6,TGTGCCAGTCACAGGGTTCCTAATTCACCCCTCCACTTT,CASHRVPNSPLHF
TRBD2,TRBV18,NA,TRBJ2-1,TGTGCCAGCTCCTGGACTAGCGGGAGTGGTGAGCAGTTCTTC,CASSWTSGSGEQFF